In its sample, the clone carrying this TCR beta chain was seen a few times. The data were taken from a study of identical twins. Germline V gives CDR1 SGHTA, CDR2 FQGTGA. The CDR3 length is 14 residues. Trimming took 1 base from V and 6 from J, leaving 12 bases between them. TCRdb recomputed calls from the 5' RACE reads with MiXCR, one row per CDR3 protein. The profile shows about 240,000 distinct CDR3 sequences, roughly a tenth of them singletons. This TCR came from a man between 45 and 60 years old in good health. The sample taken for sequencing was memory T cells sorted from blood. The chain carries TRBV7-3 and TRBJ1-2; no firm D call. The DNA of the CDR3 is TGTGCCAGCAGCTTAAGCCCGACAAGAGATGGCTACACCTTC. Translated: CASSLSPTRDGYTF.